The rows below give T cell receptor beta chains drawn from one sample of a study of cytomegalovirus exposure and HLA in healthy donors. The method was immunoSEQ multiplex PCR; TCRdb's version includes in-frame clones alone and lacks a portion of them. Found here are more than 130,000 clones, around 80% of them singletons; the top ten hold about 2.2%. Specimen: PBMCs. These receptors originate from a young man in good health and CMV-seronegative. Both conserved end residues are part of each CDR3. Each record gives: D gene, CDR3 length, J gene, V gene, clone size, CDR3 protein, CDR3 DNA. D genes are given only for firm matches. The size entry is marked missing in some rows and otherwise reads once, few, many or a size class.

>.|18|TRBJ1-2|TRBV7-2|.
CASSSLSGIIRPNYGYTF
TGTGCCAGCAGTTCCCTTTCGGGGATCATACGCCCTAACTATGGCTACACCTTC
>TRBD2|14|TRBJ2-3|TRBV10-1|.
CASSESGGGPARYF
TGCGCCAGCAGTGAGTCTGGCGGGGGACCTGCGAGGTATTTT
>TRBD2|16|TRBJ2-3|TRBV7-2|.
CASSSGTSGVIFTQYF
TGTGCCAGCAGCTCCGGGACTAGCGGGGTTATATTTACGCAGTATTTT
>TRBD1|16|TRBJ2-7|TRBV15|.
CATSGRYGDRAYEQYF
TGTGCCACCAGCGGACGGTACGGGGACAGGGCCTACGAGCAGTACTTC
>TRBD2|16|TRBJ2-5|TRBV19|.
CASSTTTSGRDETQYF
TGTGCCAGTAGTACGACGACTAGCGGGAGGGATGAGACCCAGTACTTC
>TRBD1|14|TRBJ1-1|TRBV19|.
CASSPKGANTEAFF
TGTGCCAGTAGTCCCAAGGGGGCGAACACTGAAGCTTTCTTT
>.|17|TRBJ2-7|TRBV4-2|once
CASSQEGLGGNPYEQYF
TGTGCCAGCAGCCAAGAAGGTTTAGGCGGAAACCCCTACGAGCAGTACTTC
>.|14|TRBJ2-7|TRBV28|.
CASSLGRVWYEQYF
TGTGCCAGCAGTTTGGGCAGGGTATGGTACGAGCAGTACTTC
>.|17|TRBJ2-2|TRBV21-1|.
CASSKRVQGANTGELFF
TGTGCCAGCAGCAAAAGAGTTCAGGGGGCGAACACCGGGGAGCTGTTTTTT
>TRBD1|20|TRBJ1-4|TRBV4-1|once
CASSQRVRDRVSQRNEKLFF
TGCGCCAGCAGCCAACGTGTCCGAGACAGGGTTTCCCAAAGGAATGAAAAACTGTTTTTT
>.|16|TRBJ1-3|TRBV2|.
CASTQDSHFSGNTIYF
TGTGCCAGCACCCAGGACAGCCACTTCTCTGGAAACACCATATATTTT
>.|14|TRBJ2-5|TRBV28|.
CASSLGGAKGTQYF
TGTGCCAGCAGTCTCGGTGGGGCGAAGGGGACCCAGTACTTC
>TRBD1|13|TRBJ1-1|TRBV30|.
CAWRTGQNTEAFF
TGTGCCTGGAGGACAGGGCAGAACACTGAAGCTTTCTTT
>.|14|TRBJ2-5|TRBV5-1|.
CASSFGGSQETQYF
TGCGCCAGCAGCTTTGGCGGCAGCCAAGAGACCCAGTACTTC
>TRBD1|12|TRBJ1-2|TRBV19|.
CASSIRGGGYTF
TGTGCCAGTAGTATTAGAGGGGGCGGCTACACCTTC
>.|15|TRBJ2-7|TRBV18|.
CASSPASGSPYEQYF
TGTGCCAGCTCACCGGCTTCGGGTTCCCCCTACGAGCAGTACTTC
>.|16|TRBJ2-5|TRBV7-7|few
CASSLGGGASGETQYF
TGTGCTAGCAGCTTAGGAGGGGGCGCATCCGGAGAGACCCAGTACTTC
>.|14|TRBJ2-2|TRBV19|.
CASSTTVNTGELFF
TGTGCCAGTAGTACTACCGTGAACACCGGGGAGCTGTTTTTT
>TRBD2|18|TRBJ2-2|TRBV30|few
CAWSAKTSGRAGTGELFF
TGTGCCTGGAGTGCTAAGACTAGCGGGAGGGCCGGCACCGGGGAGCTGTTTTTT
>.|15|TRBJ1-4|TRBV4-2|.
CASSQDLSRGPSPFF
TGTGCCAGCAGCCAAGATTTGTCCCGCGGACCTAGCCCGTTTTTT
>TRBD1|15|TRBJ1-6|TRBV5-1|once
CASSLDTGARTPLHF
TGCGCCAGCAGCTTGGACACAGGGGCGAGGACACCCCTCCACTTT
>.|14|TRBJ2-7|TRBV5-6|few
CASSLQGTSYEQYF
TGTGCCAGCAGCTTGCAGGGGACCTCCTACGAGCAGTACTTC
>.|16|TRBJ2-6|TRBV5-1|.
CASSLTGDSGANVLTF
TGCGCCAGCAGCTTAACAGGCGATTCTGGGGCCAACGTCCTGACTTTC
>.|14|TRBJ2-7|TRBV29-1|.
CSVEMSGRAYEQYF
TGCAGCGTTGAAATGTCAGGGCGCGCCTACGAGCAGTACTTC
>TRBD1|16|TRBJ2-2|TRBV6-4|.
CASGLDRGVDTGELFF
TGTGCCAGCGGGCTGGACAGGGGGGTAGACACCGGGGAGCTGTTTTTT
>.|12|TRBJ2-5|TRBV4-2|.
CASSQASETQYF
TGTGCCAGCAGCCAAGCGTCGGAGACCCAGTACTTC
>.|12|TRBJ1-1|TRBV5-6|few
CASSFSTGEAFF
TGTGCCAGCAGCTTCTCCACAGGGGAAGCTTTCTTT
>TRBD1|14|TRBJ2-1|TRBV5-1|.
CASSLGQGGGEQFF
TGCGCCAGCAGCCTCGGACAGGGGGGAGGTGAGCAGTTCTTC
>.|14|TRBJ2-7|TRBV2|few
CASEQGLHPNEQYF
TGTGCCAGCGAGCAGGGACTCCACCCTAACGAGCAGTACTTC
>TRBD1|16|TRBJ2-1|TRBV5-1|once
CASILIPGQGYNEQFF
TGCGCCAGCATTCTAATCCCGGGACAGGGCTACAATGAGCAGTTCTTC
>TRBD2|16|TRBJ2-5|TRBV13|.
CASSLGVAGGAETQYF
TGTGCCAGCAGCTTAGGAGTAGCGGGAGGCGCAGAGACCCAGTACTTC
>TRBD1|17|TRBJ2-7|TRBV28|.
CASSLPQGGTGGVEQYF
TGTGCCAGCAGTCTCCCCCAAGGGGGGACAGGGGGCGTCGAGCAGTACTTC
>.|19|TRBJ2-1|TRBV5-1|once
CASSSGAYAGPGANNEQFF
TGCGCCAGCAGCTCCGGTGCATATGCGGGCCCCGGTGCGAACAATGAGCAGTTCTTC
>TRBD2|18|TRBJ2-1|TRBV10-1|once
CASSERLLAGNSYNEQFF
TGCGCCAGCAGTGAGCGCCTATTAGCGGGAAACTCCTACAATGAGCAGTTCTTC
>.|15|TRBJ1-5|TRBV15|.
CATSRAFVSNQPQHF
TGTGCCACCAGCAGAGCGTTCGTGAGCAATCAGCCCCAGCATTTT
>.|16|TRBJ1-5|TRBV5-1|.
CASSLEGLPAGQPQHF
TGCGCCAGCAGCTTGGAAGGACTCCCAGCGGGTCAGCCCCAGCATTTT
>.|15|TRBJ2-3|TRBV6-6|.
CASSYRGGLTDTQYF
TGTGCCAGCAGTTACAGGGGGGGACTCACAGATACGCAGTATTTT
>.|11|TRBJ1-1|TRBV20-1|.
CSARMNTEAFF
TGCAGTGCTCGTATGAACACTGAAGCTTTCTTT
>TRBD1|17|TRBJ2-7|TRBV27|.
CASSTEYGTGMSYEQYF
TGTGCCAGCAGTACGGAGTACGGGACAGGGATGTCCTACGAGCAGTACTTC
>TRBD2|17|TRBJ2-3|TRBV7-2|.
CASSLGGLAGAIDTQYF
TGTGCCAGCAGCTTAGGGGGACTAGCGGGAGCAATAGATACGCAGTATTTT
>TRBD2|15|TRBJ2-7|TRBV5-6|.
CASSLSLAGVEEQYF
TGTGCCAGCAGCTTATCGCTAGCGGGAGTCGAAGAGCAGTACTTC
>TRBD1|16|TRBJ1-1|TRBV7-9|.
CASTLKTRTGNTEAFF
TGTGCCAGCACCTTGAAAACTAGGACAGGGAACACTGAAGCTTTCTTT
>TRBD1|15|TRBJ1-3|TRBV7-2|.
CASSRRGSPGNTIYF
TGTGCCAGCAGCCGCAGGGGGTCCCCTGGAAACACCATATATTTT
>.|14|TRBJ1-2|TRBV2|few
CASSSTGLSYGYTF
TGTGCCAGCAGTTCCACGGGACTCTCCTATGGCTACACCTTC
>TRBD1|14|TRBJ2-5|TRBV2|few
CASRGDRGPETQYF
TGTGCCAGCAGGGGGGACAGGGGTCCCGAGACCCAGTACTTC
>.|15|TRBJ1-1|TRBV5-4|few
CASSRRWTPNTEAFF
TGTGCCAGCAGCCGGAGATGGACACCTAACACTGAAGCTTTCTTT
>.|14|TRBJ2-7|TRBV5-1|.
CASSATRLPYEQYF
TGCGCCAGCAGCGCTACTAGGCTACCCTACGAGCAGTACTTC
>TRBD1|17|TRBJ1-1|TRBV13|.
CASSLRGLGLMDTEAFF
TGTGCCAGCAGCTTAAGGGGGCTGGGCCTAATGGACACTGAAGCTTTCTTT
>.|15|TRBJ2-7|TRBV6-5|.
CASSYSTGESYEQYF
TGTGCCAGCAGTTACTCGACAGGAGAAAGCTACGAGCAGTACTTC
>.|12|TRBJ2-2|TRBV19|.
CASSMGPGELFF
TGTGCCAGTAGCATGGGCCCCGGGGAGCTGTTTTTT
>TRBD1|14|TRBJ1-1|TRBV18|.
CASSLRQGQAEAFF
TGTGCCAGCTCACTAAGACAGGGGCAAGCTGAAGCTTTCTTT
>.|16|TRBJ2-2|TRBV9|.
CASSVTHGSNTGELFF
TGTGCCAGCAGCGTAACTCACGGGTCGAACACCGGGGAGCTGTTTTTT
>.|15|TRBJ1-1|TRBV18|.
CASSPPGAVNTEAFF
TGTGCCAGCTCACCACCGGGGGCAGTGAACACTGAAGCTTTCTTT
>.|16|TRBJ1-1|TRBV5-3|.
CARSLLIGGWTTEAFF
TGTGCCAGAAGCTTGTTGATCGGGGGGTGGACCACTGAAGCTTTCTTT
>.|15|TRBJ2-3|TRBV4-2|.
CASSQGWRSTDTQYF
TGTGCCAGCAGCCAAGGGTGGCGGAGCACAGATACGCAGTATTTT
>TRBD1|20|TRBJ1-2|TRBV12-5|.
CASGLVRGDRGRRSNYGYTF
TGTGCTAGTGGTTTGGTAAGGGGGGACAGGGGGCGCCGCTCTAACTATGGCTACACCTTC
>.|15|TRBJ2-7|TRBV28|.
CASSFPIAGFYEQYF
TGTGCCAGCAGTTTCCCCATAGCAGGGTTCTACGAGCAGTACTTC
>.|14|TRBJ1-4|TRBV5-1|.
CASSTVGANEKLFF
TGCGCCAGCAGCACCGTAGGGGCTAATGAAAAACTGTTTTTT